This is a list of T cell receptor beta chains from one sample in a study of cytomegalovirus exposure and HLA in healthy donors. Clones were read by immunoSEQ multiplex PCR, and TCRdb kept only the in-frame ones, dropping some. This table has fewer than 200,000 clones, approximately 80% appearing once. Sequenced material: PBMCs. The receptors were sampled from a woman aged 30 to 39 in good health and CMV-seropositive. CDR3s include the opening cysteine and the closing phenylalanine or tryptophan. Each record gives: D gene, V gene, J gene, clone size, CDR3 DNA, CDR3 protein. A D gene is named only where the DNA matches it firmly. Clone size, where shown, is once, few, many, or a class for clones that have expanded.

d_gene: NA; v_gene: TRBV7-2; j_gene: TRBJ1-6; abundance: few; CDR3nt: TGTGCCAGCAGCCCCCCCGAGGGGGATTTGGATAATTCACCCCTCCACTTT; CDR3aa: CASSPPEGDLDNSPLHF
d_gene: NA; v_gene: TRBV11-1; j_gene: TRBJ2-1; abundance: NA; CDR3nt: TGTGCCAGCAGCTTATTATCGGGCCGGGGGGAGCAGTTCTTC; CDR3aa: CASSLLSGRGEQFF
d_gene: TRBD1; v_gene: TRBV19; j_gene: TRBJ1-2; abundance: few; CDR3nt: TGTGCCAGTAGTCCCTCGGGACAGGGAACCTATGGCTACACCTTC; CDR3aa: CASSPSGQGTYGYTF
d_gene: NA; v_gene: TRBV7-9; j_gene: TRBJ2-2; abundance: NA; CDR3nt: TGTGCCAGCAGCTTTGGGGGCTACGCCGGGGAGCTGTTTTTT; CDR3aa: CASSFGGYAGELFF
d_gene: TRBD2; v_gene: TRBV5-4; j_gene: TRBJ2-3; abundance: NA; CDR3nt: TGTGCCAGCAGCTACGGGGGGGGCACAGATACGCAGTATTTT; CDR3aa: CASSYGGGTDTQYF
d_gene: TRBD2; v_gene: TRBV25-1; j_gene: TRBJ2-3; abundance: NA; CDR3nt: TGTGCCAGCAGTGAAAGGGACTACCACACAGATACGCAGTATTTT; CDR3aa: CASSERDYHTDTQYF
d_gene: TRBD1; v_gene: TRBV7-9; j_gene: TRBJ2-1; abundance: NA; CDR3nt: TGTGCCAGCAGCCAGGGACAGGTCTCCTACAATGAGCAGTTCTTC; CDR3aa: CASSQGQVSYNEQFF
d_gene: NA; v_gene: TRBV6-6; j_gene: TRBJ2-7; abundance: NA; CDR3nt: TGTGCCAGCAGTTACTTCGGGACACCTCACTACGAGCAGTACTTC; CDR3aa: CASSYFGTPHYEQYF
d_gene: TRBD1; v_gene: TRBV19; j_gene: TRBJ1-5; abundance: NA; CDR3nt: TGTGCCAGTAAATCCGGACAGGGGACTTTACGAAATCAGCCCCAGCATTTT; CDR3aa: CASKSGQGTLRNQPQHF
d_gene: NA; v_gene: TRBV30; j_gene: TRBJ1-1; abundance: NA; CDR3nt: TGTGCCTCATCTATGCCGGACACTGAAGCTTTCTTT; CDR3aa: CASSMPDTEAFF
d_gene: TRBD1; v_gene: TRBV27; j_gene: TRBJ2-1; abundance: NA; CDR3nt: TGTGCCAGCAGTTTTCCAGGGGGCTACAATGAGCAGTTCTTC; CDR3aa: CASSFPGGYNEQFF
d_gene: TRBD2; v_gene: TRBV6-1; j_gene: TRBJ2-2; abundance: NA; CDR3nt: TGTGCCAGCAGTGAAGCGCAGACAGGGCTGATTCCTAGCGGGAGGAATGGGGACACCGGGGAGCTGTTTTTT; CDR3aa: CASSEAQTGLIPSGRNGDTGELFF
d_gene: NA; v_gene: TRBV5-1; j_gene: TRBJ2-7; abundance: NA; CDR3nt: TGCGCCAGCAGCTTGACAGTCTCCTACGAGCAGTACTTC; CDR3aa: CASSLTVSYEQYF
d_gene: TRBD2; v_gene: TRBV4-1; j_gene: TRBJ2-1; abundance: NA; CDR3nt: TGCGCCAGCAGCCAAGTGGATATGGGACTAGCGCGACGGAATGAGCAGTTCTTC; CDR3aa: CASSQVDMGLARRNEQFF
d_gene: NA; v_gene: TRBV7-9; j_gene: TRBJ2-5; abundance: NA; CDR3nt: TGTTCCAGCAGCTTGGGCGGGGCCCAAGAGACCCAGTACTTC; CDR3aa: CSSSLGGAQETQYF
d_gene: NA; v_gene: TRBV28; j_gene: TRBJ2-1; abundance: NA; CDR3nt: TGTGCCAGCAGTTCCCCCCTGACACACAACAATGAGCAGTTCTTC; CDR3aa: CASSSPLTHNNEQFF
d_gene: TRBD2; v_gene: TRBV28; j_gene: TRBJ2-2; abundance: NA; CDR3nt: TGTGCCAGCAGATCCCGGACTAGCGGGTACACCGGGGAGCTGTTTTTT; CDR3aa: CASRSRTSGYTGELFF
d_gene: NA; v_gene: TRBV5-1; j_gene: TRBJ1-2; abundance: NA; CDR3nt: TGCGCCAGCAGCCCCTACGACAGGATTGGCTATGGCTACACCTTC; CDR3aa: CASSPYDRIGYGYTF
d_gene: NA; v_gene: TRBV5-1; j_gene: TRBJ2-2; abundance: NA; CDR3nt: TGCGCCAGCAGCTTGCTAGGTCTTTCGAAAACCGGGGAGCTGTTTTTT; CDR3aa: CASSLLGLSKTGELFF
d_gene: NA; v_gene: TRBV28; j_gene: TRBJ1-2; abundance: NA; CDR3nt: TGTGCCAGCAGTTCATTACCGGTCGGCTACACCTTC; CDR3aa: CASSSLPVGYTF
d_gene: TRBD2; v_gene: TRBV5-8; j_gene: TRBJ2-3; abundance: NA; CDR3nt: TGTGCCAGCAGCCCCGGACTAGCGTTTAGCACAGATACGCAGTATTTT; CDR3aa: CASSPGLAFSTDTQYF
d_gene: TRBD2; v_gene: TRBV7-3; j_gene: TRBJ2-3; abundance: NA; CDR3nt: TGTGCCAGCAGCCTCGGGCGGGAGAGGTTTGCAGATACGCAGTATTTT; CDR3aa: CASSLGRERFADTQYF
d_gene: TRBD2; v_gene: TRBV7-2; j_gene: TRBJ2-3; abundance: NA; CDR3nt: TGTGCCAGCAGCTCCCCAGTGGGGCGGGGACTAACAGATACGCAGTATTTT; CDR3aa: CASSSPVGRGLTDTQYF
d_gene: TRBD1; v_gene: TRBV6-5; j_gene: TRBJ1-2; abundance: NA; CDR3nt: TGTGCCAGCAGTTCGACCAGGACAGGACCCTATGGCTACACCTTC; CDR3aa: CASSSTRTGPYGYTF
d_gene: NA; v_gene: TRBV4-2; j_gene: TRBJ2-1; abundance: NA; CDR3nt: TGTGCCAGCAGCCAAGAACGGGACAAATACAATGAGCAGTTCTTC; CDR3aa: CASSQERDKYNEQFF
d_gene: TRBD1; v_gene: TRBV29-1; j_gene: TRBJ2-1; abundance: once; CDR3nt: TGCAGCGTCGTCCGGGACAGGAATACCGATGAGCAGTTCTTC; CDR3aa: CSVVRDRNTDEQFF
d_gene: NA; v_gene: TRBV12-2; j_gene: TRBJ1-2; abundance: once; CDR3nt: TGTGCAAGTCGCTTAGCGCCCCCAATTCTATATGGCTACACCTTC; CDR3aa: CASRLAPPILYGYTF
d_gene: NA; v_gene: TRBV2; j_gene: TRBJ2-7; abundance: NA; CDR3nt: TGTGCCAGCAAGGCGGAAACCTACGAGCAGTACTTC; CDR3aa: CASKAETYEQYF
d_gene: TRBD1; v_gene: TRBV2; j_gene: TRBJ1-1; abundance: NA; CDR3nt: TGTGCCAGCAGTTCAGGACAGGGATCGGGCACTGAAGCTTTCTTT; CDR3aa: CASSSGQGSGTEAFF
d_gene: NA; v_gene: TRBV7-8; j_gene: TRBJ2-1; abundance: NA; CDR3nt: TGTGCCAGCAGCTTAGGGACGGTGGGGGCGTCCTACAATGAGCAGTTCTTC; CDR3aa: CASSLGTVGASYNEQFF
d_gene: TRBD1; v_gene: TRBV15; j_gene: TRBJ2-3; abundance: NA; CDR3nt: TGTGCCACCAGCGGACAGGGCGGGTCAGATACGCAGTATTTT; CDR3aa: CATSGQGGSDTQYF
d_gene: TRBD2; v_gene: TRBV7-2; j_gene: TRBJ2-5; abundance: NA; CDR3nt: TGTGCCAGCAGCTTAGTGTCGGGAGCGGGGGAGACCCAGTACTTC; CDR3aa: CASSLVSGAGETQYF
d_gene: TRBD1; v_gene: TRBV10-3; j_gene: TRBJ2-5; abundance: NA; CDR3nt: TGTGCCATCAGACACCAAGATCGGACAGGGGAGACCCAGTACTTC; CDR3aa: CAIRHQDRTGETQYF
d_gene: NA; v_gene: TRBV27; j_gene: TRBJ2-2; abundance: NA; CDR3nt: TGTGCCAGCACTGGGGCTAGGACCGGGGAGCTGTTTTTT; CDR3aa: CASTGARTGELFF
d_gene: NA; v_gene: TRBV6-5; j_gene: TRBJ2-2; abundance: NA; CDR3nt: TGTGCCAGCAGTTCTCCCGGGGAGCTGTTTTTT; CDR3aa: CASSSPGELFF
d_gene: NA; v_gene: TRBV28; j_gene: TRBJ2-7; abundance: NA; CDR3nt: TGTGCCAGCAGTACGCCCGCTTGGGCAACCTACGAGCAGTACTTC; CDR3aa: CASSTPAWATYEQYF
d_gene: TRBD1; v_gene: TRBV2; j_gene: TRBJ1-5; abundance: NA; CDR3nt: TGTGCCAGCAGTGATAGTGGACAGGGAGCGGCATATAGCAATCAGCCCCAGCATTTT; CDR3aa: CASSDSGQGAAYSNQPQHF
d_gene: NA; v_gene: TRBV7-6; j_gene: TRBJ2-2; abundance: NA; CDR3nt: TGTGCCAGCAGCTTAGTATCCCTACAGCTGAACACCGGGGAGCTGTTTTTT; CDR3aa: CASSLVSLQLNTGELFF
d_gene: TRBD1; v_gene: TRBV5-4; j_gene: TRBJ1-1; abundance: NA; CDR3nt: TGTGCCAGCAGCGGGCAGACAGGGGAGAACACTGAAGCTTTCTTT; CDR3aa: CASSGQTGENTEAFF
d_gene: TRBD1; v_gene: TRBV29-1; j_gene: TRBJ1-4; abundance: NA; CDR3nt: TGCAGCGTTCAGGGGGTCAGTAATGAAAAACTGTTTTTT; CDR3aa: CSVQGVSNEKLFF
d_gene: NA; v_gene: TRBV6-5; j_gene: TRBJ2-5; abundance: NA; CDR3nt: TGTGCCAGCAGTTTAAGTCAGGGGAGACGGGAGACCCAGTACTTC; CDR3aa: CASSLSQGRRETQYF
d_gene: TRBD2; v_gene: TRBV5-4; j_gene: TRBJ2-1; abundance: NA; CDR3nt: TGTGCCAGCACCTCCGGGACTAGCGCAACCAATGAGCAGTTCTTC; CDR3aa: CASTSGTSATNEQFF
d_gene: TRBD1; v_gene: TRBV15; j_gene: TRBJ2-7; abundance: NA; CDR3nt: TGTGCCACCAGCAGAGATGGACAGGAAACCTACGAGCAGTACTTC; CDR3aa: CATSRDGQETYEQYF
d_gene: NA; v_gene: TRBV2; j_gene: TRBJ1-6; abundance: few; CDR3nt: TGTGCCAGCAGCCCCCCGTTCGTTGAAACGGGTCCCCCCCGGGATTCACCCCTCCACTTT; CDR3aa: CASSPPFVETGPPRDSPLHF
d_gene: NA; v_gene: TRBV6-5; j_gene: TRBJ1-3; abundance: NA; CDR3nt: TGTGCCAGCAGTCGAAACTCAGGGACTGGAAACACCATATATTTT; CDR3aa: CASSRNSGTGNTIYF
d_gene: NA; v_gene: TRBV7-2; j_gene: TRBJ2-3; abundance: once; CDR3nt: TGTGCCAGCAGCTTGGGGTTGGGGCGTACCACAGATACGCAGTATTTT; CDR3aa: CASSLGLGRTTDTQYF
d_gene: NA; v_gene: TRBV7-2; j_gene: TRBJ2-4; abundance: NA; CDR3nt: TGTGCCAGCAGCCATGGCGGCCTAGCCAAAAACATTCAGTACTTC; CDR3aa: CASSHGGLAKNIQYF
d_gene: NA; v_gene: TRBV27; j_gene: TRBJ1-2; abundance: few; CDR3nt: TGTGCCAGCAGGGCTACAGCTGGCTATGGCTACACCTTC; CDR3aa: CASRATAGYGYTF
d_gene: TRBD2; v_gene: TRBV4-3; j_gene: TRBJ2-7; abundance: NA; CDR3nt: TGCGCCAGCAGCCAAGATCCCCCTAGCGGGATCTCCTACGAGCAGTACTTC; CDR3aa: CASSQDPPSGISYEQYF
d_gene: NA; v_gene: TRBV9; j_gene: TRBJ2-1; abundance: NA; CDR3nt: TGTGCCAGCAGCGGTCTCGTTGGGGGCTATGAGCAGTTCTTC; CDR3aa: CASSGLVGGYEQFF
d_gene: NA; v_gene: TRBV5-4; j_gene: TRBJ2-5; abundance: NA; CDR3nt: TGTGCCAGCAGCTTAGAGCGTGGCGTCGACCAAGAGACCCAGTACTTC; CDR3aa: CASSLERGVDQETQYF
d_gene: TRBD1; v_gene: TRBV2; j_gene: TRBJ1-2; abundance: once; CDR3nt: TGTGCCAGCAGGGTCGAGGGGGCCTTCTATGGCTACACCTTC; CDR3aa: CASRVEGAFYGYTF
d_gene: NA; v_gene: TRBV6-6; j_gene: TRBJ2-3; abundance: NA; CDR3nt: TGTGCCAGCAGTTACGGAGGACTGGATACGCAGTATTTT; CDR3aa: CASSYGGLDTQYF
d_gene: TRBD1; v_gene: TRBV5-4; j_gene: TRBJ1-1; abundance: NA; CDR3nt: TGTGCCAGCAGTTTTGGACAGGGTGGGTACACTGAAGCTTTCTTT; CDR3aa: CASSFGQGGYTEAFF
d_gene: TRBD1; v_gene: TRBV7-8; j_gene: TRBJ2-3; abundance: once; CDR3nt: TGTGCCAGCAGCTCGAGGACAGGGGCTCGGGATACGCAGTATTTT; CDR3aa: CASSSRTGARDTQYF
d_gene: TRBD2; v_gene: TRBV5-1; j_gene: TRBJ2-7; abundance: NA; CDR3nt: TGCGCCAGCAGCAGAATAGCGGGGGAGCTATACGAGCAGTACTTC; CDR3aa: CASSRIAGELYEQYF
d_gene: NA; v_gene: TRBV27; j_gene: TRBJ2-7; abundance: few; CDR3nt: TGTGCCAGCAGTTTCGGACAGTACTACGAGCAGTACTTC; CDR3aa: CASSFGQYYEQYF